This is a list of T cell receptor beta chains from one sample in a study of cytomegalovirus exposure and HLA in healthy donors. TCRdb's copy holds only in-frame clones and misses some; the assay was immunoSEQ multiplex PCR. The sample includes roughly 200,000 clones, about 70% of them seen just once. Input material: PBMCs. These receptors came from a woman under 40 in good health and CMV-seronegative. Each CDR3 is given with its conserved first and last residue.

TRBV6-6 | CASSDPGQGVPEQYF
TRBV5-1 | CASSLERTGMLSTDTQYF
TRBV9 | CASSVVGGGPETQYF
TRBV19 | CASSGIETYEQYF
TRBV6-6 | CASTSRLAGLYEQYF
TRBV5-1 | CASRQIFRDNSYEQYF
TRBV6-5 | CASSYGGEQFF
TRBV19 | CASSPSRGTANYGYTF
TRBV27 | CASSFRGQETQYF
TRBV6-5 | CASSYSAGRSYTF
TRBV4-1 | CASSQLYPGAYEQYF
TRBV5-6 | CASSLVQNTGELFF
TRBV6-5 | CASSYGTGVYEQYF
TRBV11-2 | CASSRTGGTVAEAFF
TRBV19 | CASSLGTAQNDGYTF
TRBV9 | CASSAGQGSQPQHF
TRBV6-1 | CASSGTLTRSYGYTF
TRBV6-5 | CASSYSGTADEKLFF
TRBV7-2 | CASNHPSGSPHEQFF
TRBV7-2 | CASSPRLAGAEQYF
TRBV30 | CAWIPGRGYEQYF
TRBV12-5 | CASGPGTKVFEQYF
TRBV14 | CASSQDLGGWLEQYF
TRBV28 | CASRATGGSNQPQHF